The clone carrying this T cell receptor beta chain was recorded a few times. Antigen unknown. The trim removed 5 bases at V and 2 bases at J, leaving 11 bases unmatched. The CDR3 spans 17 residues. Germline-derived CDR1 and CDR2 are SEHNR and FQNEAQ (reference sequence). A J-beta primer mix and a sample-barcoded 5' primer were used in a second PCR of about 7 to 12 cycles. One entry per CDR3 protein results from TCRdb running MiXCR on the 5' RACE reads. The table records nearly 1 million distinct CDR3 sequences, roughly half of them present only once. Isolation of PBMCs gave at least 6.5 million cells per sample. This sample is part of a study of blood T cells in healthy people across ages. The study's findings and limits: More naive CD4+ cells and higher diversity marked long-lived donors relative to aged donors. Conclusively comparing naive with antigen-experienced cells was impossible with unsorted PBMCs. Changes seen in expanded clonotypes were possibly confounded by donor CMV status left unknown.

V and J are TRBV7-9 and TRBJ2-1; 8 bases fit TRBD1. Sequencing was carried out using blood. This TCR derives from a woman aged 55-69 years in good health. For the CDR3, the DNA is TGTGCCAGCAGCGGCGACAGGGGAGAGCGGACCTACAATGAGCAGTTCTTC. Translation gives CASSGDRGERTYNEQFF.